Sequencing of this TCR beta chain was carried out in a study of blood T cells in healthy people across ages. The second PCR ran roughly 7 to 12 cycles with a sample-barcoded 5' primer and J-beta primers. TCRdb analysed the 5' RACE reads with MiXCR anew, one entry per CDR3 protein. The sample has roughly 700,000 distinct CDR3 sequences, over 45% seen once. This CDR3 region has 12 residues. V was cut by 5 bases and J by 12 bases, with 13 bases left in between. Germline lookup yields CDR1 MDHEN and CDR2 SYDVKM. Study findings and constraints: There were more naive CD4+ cells and higher diversity in long-lived donors than in aged donors.

This clonotype was detected only a few times. Its antigen is not known. The chain carries TRBV28 and TRBJ1-4; D gene unclear. The sample consisted of blood. This receptor was obtained from an older woman in good health. The CDR3 DNA follows: TGTGCCAGCAGTCCAGTGCTTGGGGAACTGTTTTTT. This codes for CASSPVLGELFF.